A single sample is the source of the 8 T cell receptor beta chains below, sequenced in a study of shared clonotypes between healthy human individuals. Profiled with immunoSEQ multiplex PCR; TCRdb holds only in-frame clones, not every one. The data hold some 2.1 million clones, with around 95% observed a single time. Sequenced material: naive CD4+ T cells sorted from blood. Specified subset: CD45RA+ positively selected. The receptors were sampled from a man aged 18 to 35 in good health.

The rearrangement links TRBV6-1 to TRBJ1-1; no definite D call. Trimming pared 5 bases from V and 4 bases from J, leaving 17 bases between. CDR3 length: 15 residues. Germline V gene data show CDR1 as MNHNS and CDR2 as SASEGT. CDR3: CASSTNTVRATEAFF. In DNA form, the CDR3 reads TGTGCCAGCAGTACAAACACAGTTAGGGCCACTGAAGCTTTCTTT.

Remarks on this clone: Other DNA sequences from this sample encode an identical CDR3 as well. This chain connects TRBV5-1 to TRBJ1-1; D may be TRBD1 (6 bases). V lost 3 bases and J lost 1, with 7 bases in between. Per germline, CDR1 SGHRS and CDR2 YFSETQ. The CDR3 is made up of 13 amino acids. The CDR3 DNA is TGCGCCAGCAGCTCAGGGGCGAACACTGAAGCTTTCTTT. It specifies CASSSGANTEAFF.

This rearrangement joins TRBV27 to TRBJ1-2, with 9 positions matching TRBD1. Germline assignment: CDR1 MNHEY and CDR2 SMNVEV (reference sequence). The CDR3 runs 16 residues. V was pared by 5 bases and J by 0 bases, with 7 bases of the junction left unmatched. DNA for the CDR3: TGTGCCAGCAGTGCTCCAGGACAGGGGACTAACTATGGCTACACCTTC. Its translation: CASSAPGQGTNYGYTF.

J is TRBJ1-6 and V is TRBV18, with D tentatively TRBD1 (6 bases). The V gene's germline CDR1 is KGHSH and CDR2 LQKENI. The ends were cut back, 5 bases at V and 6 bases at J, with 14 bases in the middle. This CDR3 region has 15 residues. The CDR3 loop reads CASSSHRAGNSPLHF. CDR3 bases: TGTGCCAGCTCATCGCACAGGGCCGGTAATTCACCCCTCCACTTT.

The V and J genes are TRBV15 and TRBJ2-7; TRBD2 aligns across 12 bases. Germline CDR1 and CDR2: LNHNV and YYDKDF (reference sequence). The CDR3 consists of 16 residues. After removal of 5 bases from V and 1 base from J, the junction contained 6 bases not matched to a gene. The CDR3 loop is CATSPAGTSGSYEQYF. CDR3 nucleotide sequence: TGTGCCACCAGCCCTGCCGGGACTAGCGGGTCCTACGAGCAGTACTTC.

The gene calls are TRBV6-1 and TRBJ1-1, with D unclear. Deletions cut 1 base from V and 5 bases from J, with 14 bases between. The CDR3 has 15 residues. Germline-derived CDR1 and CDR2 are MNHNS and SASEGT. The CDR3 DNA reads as TGTGCCAGCAGTGAAGGATTCCGGGGAGGAACTGAAGCTTTCTTT. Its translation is CASSEGFRGGTEAFF.

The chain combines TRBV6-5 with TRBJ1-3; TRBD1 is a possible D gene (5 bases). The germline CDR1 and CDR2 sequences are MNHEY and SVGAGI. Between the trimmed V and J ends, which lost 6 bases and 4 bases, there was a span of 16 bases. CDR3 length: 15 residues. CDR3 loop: CASRLGETGGNTIYF. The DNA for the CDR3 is TGTGCCAGCAGGCTAGGGGAAACGGGAGGAAACACCATATATTTT.

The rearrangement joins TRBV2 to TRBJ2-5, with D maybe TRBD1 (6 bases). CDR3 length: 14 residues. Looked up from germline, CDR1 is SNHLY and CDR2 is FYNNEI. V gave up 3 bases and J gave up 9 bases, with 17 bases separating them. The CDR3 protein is CASSEFRTEGAQYF. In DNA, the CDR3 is TGTGCCAGCAGTGAGTTCCGGACCGAGGGGGCCCAGTACTTC.